This T cell receptor (beta chain) was identified during a study of cytomegalovirus exposure and HLA in healthy donors. Unmatched junction bases numbered 5, after V lost 7 bases and J lost 5 bases. Germline lookup yields CDR1 MDHEN and CDR2 SYDVKM. CDR3 size: 13 residues. The PCR made use of 60 Vbeta and 13 Jbeta primers. Method: immunoSEQ multiplex PCR; TCRdb's copy keeps in-frame clones and lacks some. The top ten hold 9.5% to 12% of the sample, which has about 160,000 clones, approximately 85% seen once. Study results and caveats: Most TCR sequences were uncommon, yet certain public TCRs appeared in many donors.

To note about this clone: The antigen remains unidentified.

This clonotype was sampled from a man aged 50 to 60 in good health and CMV-seropositive. Sequencing input: PBMCs. The J gene is TRBJ1-5, the V gene TRBV28, with 7 bases fitting TRBD1. The CDR3 DNA follows: TGTGCCAGCAAAGAACAGGGGTATCAGCCCCAGCATTTT. Translation gives CASKEQGYQPQHF. The full variable domain, rest sourced from reference TRBV28 and TRBJ1-5, is DVKVTQSSRYLVKRTGEKVFLECVQDMDHENMFWYRQDPGLGLRLIYFSYDVKMKEKGDIPEGYSVSREKKERFSLILESASTNQTSMYLCASKEQGYQPQHFGDGTRLSIL.